One and the same sample provided the 16 T cell receptor beta chains below, sequenced in a study of tumor-infiltrating lymphocytes in primary liver carcinoma. From about 0.45 ug total RNA, TCR beta cDNA was generated with a primer in the constant region. Construction of TCR beta libraries relied on three successive nested multiplex PCR rounds employing slightly modified ARM-PCR. TRBV1-TRBV30 forward and Cbeta reverse primers drove the first two roughly 10-cycle rounds. TCRdb re-called the multiplex PCR reads through MiXCR, storing one row per CDR3 protein. The sample contains approximately 100,000 distinct CDR3 sequences, around two thirds of which appear only once. The study co-extracted DNA and RNA from around 18-30 mg of unsorted bulk tissue. The specimen was liver tumor tissue from sampling region 2. The subset here: tumor region T2, inferior pole. These receptors came from a woman in her sixties with primary liver carcinoma and hepatitis B virus infection.

A note on this clonotype: No conserved phenylalanine or tryptophan ends this CDR3, so it is likely a read error. The chain recombines TRBV6-1 with TRBJ2-4, with D uncertain. The CDR3 is made up of 16 amino acids. Trimming removed 3 bases from V and 4 bases from J, with 16 bases in between. Germline CDR1 MNHNS, CDR2 SASEGT. CDR3 amino acids: CASSDRAVRGKNIQYL. The DNA for the CDR3 is TGTGCCAGCAGTGATAGGGCTGTGCGTGGGAAAAACATTCAGTACCTC.

The chain joins TRBV11-3 to TRBJ2-1; either TRBD1 or TRBD2 may fit D (6 bases each). With 7 bases removed from V and 7 bases from J, the gap between germline ends came to 14 bases. The CDR3 sequence is 13 residues long. Germline-derived CDR1 and CDR2 are SGHNT and YENEEA. This CDR3 reads CASITGGYNEQFF. DNA for the CDR3: TGTGCCAGCATTACCGGGGGCTATAATGAGCAGTTCTTC.

The V gene is TRBV28, the J gene TRBJ2-5, with unresolved D. The V and J ends lost 2 bases and 4 bases respectively, with 14 bases between them. CDR3 size: 15 residues. CDR1 is MDHEN, CDR2 SYDVKM, per germline. DNA for the CDR3: TGTGCCAGCAGTTTAGGCGTGAGTGGAATAGAGACCCAGTACTTC. Translating it yields CASSLGVSGIETQYF.

V is TRBV5-1 and J is TRBJ2-7; 8 bases map to TRBD2. The V and J ends lost 0 bases and 2 bases, in that order; junction bases with no gene match: 4. Germline assignment: CDR1 SGHRS and CDR2 YFSETQ. The CDR3 is 15 amino acids. The CDR3 region has the DNA TGCGCCAGCAGCTTGGATTCGCGGGAGGCCTACGAGCAGTACTTC. Protein product: CASSLDSREAYEQYF. Full variable domain (rest looked up from reference TRBV5-1 and TRBJ2-7): KAGVTQTPRYLIKTRGQQVTLSCSPISGHRSVSWYQQTPGQGLQFLFEYFSETQRNKGNFPGRFSGRQFSNSRSEMNVSTLELGDSALYLCASSLDSREAYEQYFGPGTRLTVT.

In the case of this clonotype: Since a much larger clone is just one base distant, this may be a read error. This chain links TRBV12-3 or TRBV12-4 with TRBJ1-2; tentatively, D is TRBD1 (5 bases). The CDR3 is made up of 15 amino acids. The V end was cut by 7 bases, the J end by 5 bases, with 20 bases between. CDR3 in DNA: TGTGCCAGCAACCCGGACGGACACGGACTATATGGCTACACCTTC. As protein: CASNPDGHGLYGYTF.

In its sample, this clonotype was seen a few times. Possible read error: a much larger clone is one base away. DNA of the CDR3: TGTGCCATCAGTGAGTCGAATGGGGAGACAGGTTCCTACGAGCAGTACTTC. It encodes CAISESNGETGSYEQYF. The chain links TRBV10-3 to TRBJ2-7; maybe TRBD1 (6 bases). Germline V CDR1 and CDR2: ENHRY, SYGVKD. The CDR3 length is 17 residues. The V end was cut by 0 bases, the J end by 1 base, with 16 bases between.

Turning to this clonotype: A much larger clone lies a single base off, so this may be a read error. The gene calls are TRBV28 and TRBJ2-7, with D uncertain. The V gene's germline CDR1 is MDHEN and CDR2 SYDVKM. CDR3 size: 14 residues. The CDR3 region is CATSHPRNSYEQYF. The CDR3 region has the DNA TGTGCCACCAGTCATCCACGGAATTCCTACGAGCAGTACTTC.

This chain connects TRBV28 to TRBJ1-2, with 10 nucleotides matching TRBD1. Trimming took 7 bases from V and 6 from J; bases not matched to a gene: 11. Germline CDR1 reads MDHEN; CDR2 reads SYDVKM. This CDR3 has 15 residues. CDR3 nucleotides: TGTGCCAGCATCTTCTCCGGACAGGGGGTAGATGGCTACACCTTC. Protein: CASIFSGQGVDGYTF.

This clonotype was recorded many times. Written as DNA, the CDR3 is TGCAGCGTTGTTGGTGGGCGGCGGGTCACTGAAGCTTTCTTT. This encodes CSVVGGRRVTEAFF. V is TRBV29-1 and J is TRBJ1-1; D ambiguous. The V gene's germline CDR1 is SQVTM and CDR2 ANQGSEA. CDR3 length: 14 residues. The V and J ends lost 4 bases and 4 bases respectively, with 16 bases between them.

About this clonotype: No conserved phenylalanine or tryptophan ends this CDR3, so it is likely a read error. The limits of the CDR3 on the DNA are not certain, so only TCRdb's listed CDR3 is given. The chain combines TRBV11-2 with TRBJ2-7; the table's TRBD2 call for D was not verified on the DNA. In germline, CDR1 is SGHAT, CDR2 FQNNGV. 11 amino acids form the CDR3, both terminal residues included. The CDR3 region is CGSSLVSSLEY.

Turning to this clonotype: The junction and the germline gene differ at one end; a read error may be behind it. The J gene is TRBJ2-7, the V gene TRBV11-2; D might be TRBD2 (5 bases). The CDR3 covers 12 residues. Germline CDR1 SGHAT, CDR2 FQNNGV. DNA of the CDR3: TGTGCCGGTAGCGACCCCCTATACGAACAGTACTTC. Its translation: CAGSDPLYEQYF.

The chain uses TRBV5-4 and TRBJ2-3; TRBD2 might be the D (6 bases). V gave up 3 bases and J gave up 6 bases, with 14 bases separating them. CDR3 length: 14 amino acids. Germline V gene sequence: CDR1 SGHNT, CDR2 YYREEE (reference sequence). This CDR3 is CASSSTGAADTQYF. Here the CDR3 DNA reads TGTGCCAGCAGCTCAACGGGAGCGGCGGATACGCAGTATTTT.

A note on this clonotype: A junction end diverges from the germline sequence, so it may reflect a read error. This chain connects TRBV11-2 to TRBJ2-5; the match to TRBD2 covers 8 bases. CDR1 is SGHAT and CDR2 is FQNNGV in the germline V gene. The CDR3 contains 16 residues. This CDR3 is CANSYSRDSGIETQYF. As DNA, the CDR3 is TGTGCCAACAGCTACTCCCGTGATAGCGGGATAGAGACCCAGTACTTC.

This clonotype was observed a single time. A much larger clone lies a single base off, so this may be a read error. The chain recombines TRBV30 with TRBJ2-7; D might be TRBD2 (5 bases). Germline CDR1 GTSNPN, CDR2 SVGIG (reference sequence). CDR3 size: 11 residues. CDR3 sequence: CARRFSSEQYF. CDR3 coding DNA: TGTGCCCGGAGGTTCAGTTCCGAGCAGTACTTC.

This clonotype was observed at least ten times. The V gene is TRBV29-1, the J gene TRBJ1-3; D perhaps matches TRBD1 (5 bases). The CDR3 is 15 amino acids. The germline V gene encodes CDR1 SQVTM and CDR2 ANQGSEA. V lost 6 bases and J lost 0, with 15 bases in between. CDR3 bases: TGCAGCGTCGGTCCCGGGACCGGCTCTGGAAACACCATATATTTT. Its protein product is CSVGPGTGSGNTIYF.

A single count supports this clonotype. The rearrangement uses TRBV5-1 and TRBJ2-5; 7 nucleotides match TRBD1. The CDR3 contains 15 residues. V dropped 0 bases and J dropped 4; count of bases not matched to a gene: 6. CDR1 is SGHRS, CDR2 YFSETQ, per germline. The CDR3, as DNA: TGCGCCAGCAGCTTGGTGCAGGGGGATTCAGAGACCCAGTACTTC. It codes for CASSLVQGDSETQYF.